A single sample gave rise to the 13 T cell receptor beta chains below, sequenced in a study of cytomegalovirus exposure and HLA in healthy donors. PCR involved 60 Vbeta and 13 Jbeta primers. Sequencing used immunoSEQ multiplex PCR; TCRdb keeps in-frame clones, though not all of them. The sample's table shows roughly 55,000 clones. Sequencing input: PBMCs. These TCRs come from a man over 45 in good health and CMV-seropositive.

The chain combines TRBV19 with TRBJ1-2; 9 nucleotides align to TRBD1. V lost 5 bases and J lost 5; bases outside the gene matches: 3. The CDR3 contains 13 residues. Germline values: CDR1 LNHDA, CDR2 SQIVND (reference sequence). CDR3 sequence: CASSGDRVYGYTF. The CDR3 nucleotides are TGTGCCAGTAGTGGGGACAGGGTATATGGCTACACCTTC.

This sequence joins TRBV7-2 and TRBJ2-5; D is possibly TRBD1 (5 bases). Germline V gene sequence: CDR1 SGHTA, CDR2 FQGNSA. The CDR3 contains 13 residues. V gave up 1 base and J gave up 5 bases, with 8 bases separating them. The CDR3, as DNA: TGTGCCAGCAGCTTAGGCAGGGTTGAGACCCAGTACTTC. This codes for CASSLGRVETQYF.

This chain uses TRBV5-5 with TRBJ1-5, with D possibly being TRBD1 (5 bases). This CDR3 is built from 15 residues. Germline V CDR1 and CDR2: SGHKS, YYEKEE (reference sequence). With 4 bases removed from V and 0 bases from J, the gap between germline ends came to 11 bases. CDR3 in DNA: TGTGCCAGCAGCACGGGACTTATTAGCAATCAGCCCCAGCATTTT. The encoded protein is CASSTGLISNQPQHF.

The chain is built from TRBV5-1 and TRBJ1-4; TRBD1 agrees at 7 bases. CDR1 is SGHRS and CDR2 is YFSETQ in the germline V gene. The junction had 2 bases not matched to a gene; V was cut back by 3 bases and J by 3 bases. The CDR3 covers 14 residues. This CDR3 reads CASSSDRANEKLFF. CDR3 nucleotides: TGCGCCAGCAGCTCCGACAGGGCTAATGAAAAACTGTTTTTT.

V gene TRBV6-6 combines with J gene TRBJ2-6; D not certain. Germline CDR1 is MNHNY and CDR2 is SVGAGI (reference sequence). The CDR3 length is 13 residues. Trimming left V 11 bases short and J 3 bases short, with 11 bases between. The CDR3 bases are TGTGCCGCCTCCCTAGGTGGGGCCAACGTCCTGACTTTC. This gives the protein CAASLGGANVLTF.

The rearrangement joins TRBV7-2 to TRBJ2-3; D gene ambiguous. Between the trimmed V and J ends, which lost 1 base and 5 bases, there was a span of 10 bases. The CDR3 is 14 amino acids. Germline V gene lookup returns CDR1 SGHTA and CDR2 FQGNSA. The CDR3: CASSLVPRLDTQYF. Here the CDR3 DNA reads TGTGCCAGCAGCTTAGTCCCTAGGCTAGATACGCAGTATTTT.

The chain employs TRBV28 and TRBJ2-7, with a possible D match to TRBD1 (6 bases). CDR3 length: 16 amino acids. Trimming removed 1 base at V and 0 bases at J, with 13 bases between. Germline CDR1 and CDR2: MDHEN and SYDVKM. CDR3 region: CASSLFTTGHSYEQYF. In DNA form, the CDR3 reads TGTGCCAGCAGTTTATTCACGACAGGCCACTCCTACGAGCAGTACTTC.

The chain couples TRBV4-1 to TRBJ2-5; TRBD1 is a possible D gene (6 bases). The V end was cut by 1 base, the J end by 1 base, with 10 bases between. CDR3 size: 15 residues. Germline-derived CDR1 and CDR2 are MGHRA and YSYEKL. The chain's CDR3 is CASSQVDSIQETQYF. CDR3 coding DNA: TGCGCCAGCAGCCAAGTGGACAGCATCCAAGAGACCCAGTACTTC.

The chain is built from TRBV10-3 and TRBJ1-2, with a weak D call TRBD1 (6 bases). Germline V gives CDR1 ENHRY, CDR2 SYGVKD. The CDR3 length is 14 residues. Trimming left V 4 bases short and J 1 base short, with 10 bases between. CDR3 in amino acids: CAISVDSINYGYTF. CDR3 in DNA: TGTGCCATCAGTGTGGACAGCATTAACTATGGCTACACCTTC.

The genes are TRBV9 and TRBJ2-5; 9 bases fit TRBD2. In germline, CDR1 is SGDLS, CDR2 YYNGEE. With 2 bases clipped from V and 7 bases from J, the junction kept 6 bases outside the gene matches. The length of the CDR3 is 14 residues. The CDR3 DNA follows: TGTGCCAGCAGCGTTAGCGGGGGAGGGGGGACCCAGTACTTC. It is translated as CASSVSGGGGTQYF.

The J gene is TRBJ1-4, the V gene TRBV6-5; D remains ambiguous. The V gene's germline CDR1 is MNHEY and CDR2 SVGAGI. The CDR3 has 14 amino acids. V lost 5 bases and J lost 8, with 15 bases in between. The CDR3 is CASSKAGRGEKLFF. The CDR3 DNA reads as TGTGCCAGCAGTAAGGCAGGCCGAGGGGAAAAACTGTTTTTT.

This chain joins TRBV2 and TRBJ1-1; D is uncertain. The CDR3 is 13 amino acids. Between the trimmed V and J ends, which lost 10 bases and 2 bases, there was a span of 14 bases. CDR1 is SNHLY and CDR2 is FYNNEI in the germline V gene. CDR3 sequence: CATVRGINTEAFF. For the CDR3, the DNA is TGTGCCACCGTGCGAGGTATCAACACTGAAGCTTTCTTT.

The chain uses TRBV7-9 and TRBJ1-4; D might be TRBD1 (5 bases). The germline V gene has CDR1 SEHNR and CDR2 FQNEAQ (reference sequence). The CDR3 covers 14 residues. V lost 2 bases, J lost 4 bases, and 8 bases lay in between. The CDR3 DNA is TGTGCCAGCAGCTTAAGGGGAAATAATGAAAAACTGTTTTTT. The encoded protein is CASSLRGNNEKLFF.